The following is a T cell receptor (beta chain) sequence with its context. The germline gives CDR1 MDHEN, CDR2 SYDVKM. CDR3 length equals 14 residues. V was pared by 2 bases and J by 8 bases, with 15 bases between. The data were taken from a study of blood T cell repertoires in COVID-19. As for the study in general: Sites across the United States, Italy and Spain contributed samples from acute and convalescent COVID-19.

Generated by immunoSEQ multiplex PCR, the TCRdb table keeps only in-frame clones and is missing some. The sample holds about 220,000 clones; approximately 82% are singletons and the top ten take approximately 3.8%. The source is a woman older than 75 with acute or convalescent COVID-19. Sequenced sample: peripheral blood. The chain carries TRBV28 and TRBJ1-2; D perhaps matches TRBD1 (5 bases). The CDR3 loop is CASSLPAGEGGYTF. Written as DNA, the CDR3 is TGTGCCAGCAGTTTACCTGCGGGGGAGGGAGGCTACACCTTC.